The rows below give T cell receptor beta chains drawn from one sample of a study of T cells in Graves' hyperthyroidism and ophthalmopathy. MiXCR was run by TCRdb on the multiplex PCR reads, yielding one entry per CDR3 protein. This table holds hundreds of thousands of distinct CDR3 sequences, about two fifths found once. The source material was blood. The receptors originated from a man between 18 and 29 years old with Graves' hyperthyroidism. Both conserved end residues are part of each CDR3. The order of the fields is J gene, V gene, clone size, D gene, CDR3 DNA, CDR3 protein. D genes are given only for firm matches. Clone size is stated in some rows and not others, as once, few, many or a class when expanded.

j_call: TRBJ1-6
v_call: TRBV12-3/TRBV12-4
clone_size: few
d_call: .
cdr3_nt: TGTGCCAGCAGCTCAGACGACCGGAATAATTCACCCCTCCACTTT
cdr3_aa: CASSSDDRNNSPLHF

j_call: TRBJ2-7
v_call: TRBV3-1
clone_size: .
d_call: .
cdr3_nt: TGTGCCAGCAGTGCCGGGATGTACGAGCAGTACTTC
cdr3_aa: CASSAGMYEQYF

j_call: TRBJ2-6
v_call: TRBV2
clone_size: many
d_call: TRBD2
cdr3_nt: TGTGCCAGCAAGAGCGGGGCCTTCTCTGGGGCCAACGTCCTGACTTTC
cdr3_aa: CASKSGAFSGANVLTF

j_call: TRBJ1-1
v_call: TRBV9
clone_size: .
d_call: .
cdr3_nt: TGTGCCAGCAGCGCCCCCCAGGGGAAGACTGAAGCTTTCTTT
cdr3_aa: CASSAPQGKTEAFF

j_call: TRBJ2-7
v_call: TRBV20-1
clone_size: .
d_call: .
cdr3_nt: TGCAGTGCTAGAGATCTGCCAGCGCCTAGCTCCTACGAGCAGTACTTC
cdr3_aa: CSARDLPAPSSYEQYF

j_call: TRBJ2-7
v_call: TRBV29-1
clone_size: many
d_call: .
cdr3_nt: TGCAGCGTGGTGAGGTGGGTGGACGAACTGGAATCCTACGAGCAGTACTTC
cdr3_aa: CSVVRWVDELESYEQYF

j_call: TRBJ2-5
v_call: TRBV2
clone_size: .
d_call: .
cdr3_nt: TGTGCCAGCAGTGAAGGAGGGTTCAATCAGCCCCAGTACTTC
cdr3_aa: CASSEGGFNQPQYF

j_call: TRBJ1-4
v_call: TRBV7-9
clone_size: .
d_call: .
cdr3_nt: TGCGCCAGCAGCCAAGATCGGGGGGCTGGTGAAAAACTGTTTTTT
cdr3_aa: CASSQDRGAGEKLFF

j_call: TRBJ2-5
v_call: TRBV15
clone_size: many
d_call: TRBD2
cdr3_nt: TGTGCCACCAGCAGCACCGGGACTATCGCCCAAGAGACCCAGTACTTC
cdr3_aa: CATSSTGTIAQETQYF

j_call: TRBJ2-7
v_call: TRBV11-2
clone_size: few
d_call: .
cdr3_nt: TGTGCCAGCAGTGGGACTTCTAGGTACTACGAGCAGTACTTC
cdr3_aa: CASSGTSRYYEQYF

j_call: TRBJ1-6
v_call: TRBV19
clone_size: many
d_call: .
cdr3_nt: TGTGCCAGTACCCAGAGGGGAAATTCACCCCTCCACTTT
cdr3_aa: CASTQRGNSPLHF

j_call: TRBJ2-7
v_call: TRBV7-9
clone_size: few
d_call: .
cdr3_nt: TGTGCCAGCAGCCCAAGGGACGGGCAGCAGTACTTC
cdr3_aa: CASSPRDGQQYF

j_call: TRBJ2-2
v_call: TRBV15
clone_size: .
d_call: .
cdr3_nt: TGTGCCACCAGCAGTGACGGGCCCCACACCGGGGAGCTGTTTTTT
cdr3_aa: CATSSDGPHTGELFF

j_call: TRBJ2-6
v_call: TRBV6-5
clone_size: .
d_call: TRBD1
cdr3_nt: TGTGCCAGCAGCCGCGGGACAGGGGAAGCTGGGGCCAACGTCCTGACTTTC
cdr3_aa: CASSRGTGEAGANVLTF

j_call: TRBJ1-6
v_call: TRBV10-3
clone_size: .
d_call: TRBD1
cdr3_nt: TGTGCCATCAGGAAAGGACAGGGGACTTCACCCCTCCACTTT
cdr3_aa: CAIRKGQGTSPLHF

j_call: TRBJ2-7
v_call: TRBV2
clone_size: .
d_call: TRBD1
cdr3_nt: TGTGCCAGCAGTTTGGACAGGGCCCGCCACGAGCAGTACTTC
cdr3_aa: CASSLDRARHEQYF

j_call: TRBJ2-7
v_call: TRBV7-2
clone_size: many
d_call: .
cdr3_nt: TGTGCCAGCAGCTTCTACTCGTCCTACGAGCAGTACTTC
cdr3_aa: CASSFYSSYEQYF

j_call: TRBJ1-1
v_call: TRBV6-2/TRBV6-3
clone_size: .
d_call: .
cdr3_nt: TGTGCCAGCAGCCATACCACAGGGAACACTGAAGCTTTCTTT
cdr3_aa: CASSHTTGNTEAFF

j_call: TRBJ2-5
v_call: TRBV5-6
clone_size: .
d_call: .
cdr3_nt: TGTGCCAGCAGCCAGCGGGACAGACTATGGTACTTC
cdr3_aa: CASSQRDRLWYF

j_call: TRBJ2-2
v_call: TRBV5-1
clone_size: few
d_call: .
cdr3_nt: TGCGCCAGCAGCTTGGAGGCAGCTACCGGGGAGCTGTTTTTT
cdr3_aa: CASSLEAATGELFF

j_call: TRBJ2-2
v_call: TRBV20-1
clone_size: .
d_call: .
cdr3_nt: TGCAGTGCTAGTGGTTCGGGGGACACCGGGGAGCTGTTTTTT
cdr3_aa: CSASGSGDTGELFF

j_call: TRBJ1-5
v_call: TRBV20-1
clone_size: few
d_call: TRBD1
cdr3_nt: TGCAGTGTCACGGACAGGGTGGATCAGCCCCAGCATTTT
cdr3_aa: CSVTDRVDQPQHF

j_call: TRBJ2-7
v_call: TRBV6-5
clone_size: few
d_call: .
cdr3_nt: TGTGCCAGCAGTTATGGTTGGACCTACGAGCAGTACTTC
cdr3_aa: CASSYGWTYEQYF

j_call: TRBJ1-2
v_call: TRBV2
clone_size: many
d_call: .
cdr3_nt: TGTGCCAGCAGGACGACTTCGGGGGTCTTCAGCTATGGCTACACCTTC
cdr3_aa: CASRTTSGVFSYGYTF

j_call: TRBJ2-7
v_call: TRBV12-3/TRBV12-4
clone_size: few
d_call: .
cdr3_nt: TGTGCCAGCAGGAGGCAGTCCTCCTACGAGCAGTACTTC
cdr3_aa: CASRRQSSYEQYF

j_call: TRBJ1-5
v_call: TRBV5-4
clone_size: few
d_call: .
cdr3_nt: TGTGCCAGCAGCCAAGACTCAGGTAGCAATCAGCCCCAGCATTTT
cdr3_aa: CASSQDSGSNQPQHF

j_call: TRBJ2-5
v_call: TRBV7-9
clone_size: many
d_call: .
cdr3_nt: TGTGCCAGCAGCTTGATAACAGAGGATATACAGTACTTC
cdr3_aa: CASSLITEDIQYF

j_call: TRBJ2-7
v_call: TRBV7-8
clone_size: .
d_call: TRBD2
cdr3_nt: TGTGCCGGCAGCGCAGCTACTAGCGGGGGCTCCTACGAGCAGTACTTC
cdr3_aa: CAGSAATSGGSYEQYF

j_call: TRBJ1-4
v_call: TRBV12-3/TRBV12-4
clone_size: .
d_call: .
cdr3_nt: TGTGCCAGCAGTTGGGAAGGAAAACTGTTTTTT
cdr3_aa: CASSWEGKLFF

j_call: TRBJ2-7
v_call: TRBV20-1
clone_size: .
d_call: .
cdr3_nt: TGCAGTGCTAGGGGGGTCACGGGGACTGAGTACGAGCAGTACTTC
cdr3_aa: CSARGVTGTEYEQYF

j_call: TRBJ2-7
v_call: TRBV29-1
clone_size: many
d_call: TRBD1
cdr3_nt: TGCAGCGTTGTACCAGGGGGCTACGAGCAGTACTTC
cdr3_aa: CSVVPGGYEQYF

j_call: TRBJ2-7
v_call: TRBV3-1
clone_size: .
d_call: TRBD2
cdr3_nt: TGTGCCAGCAGCCAAGACTGGGAGCGGGGGTACGAGCAGTACTTC
cdr3_aa: CASSQDWERGYEQYF

j_call: TRBJ2-3
v_call: TRBV29-1
clone_size: .
d_call: .
cdr3_nt: TGCAGCGTTGAAAGGGCAGGGGGGATTACAGATACGCAGTATTTT
cdr3_aa: CSVERAGGITDTQYF

j_call: TRBJ1-5
v_call: TRBV19
clone_size: .
d_call: .
cdr3_nt: TGTGCCAGTAGTTCTTTGCCAGGCGGGGTCAATCAGCCCCAGCATTTT
cdr3_aa: CASSSLPGGVNQPQHF

j_call: TRBJ1-5
v_call: TRBV12-3/TRBV12-4
clone_size: few
d_call: TRBD1
cdr3_nt: TGTGCCAGCAGGGTTGGGACAGCCGGGGGCAATCAGCCCCAGCATTTT
cdr3_aa: CASRVGTAGGNQPQHF

j_call: TRBJ2-7
v_call: TRBV13
clone_size: .
d_call: TRBD2
cdr3_nt: TGTGCCAGCAGCTTGGGTCCCCTAGCGGGAGTCGAGCAGTACTTC
cdr3_aa: CASSLGPLAGVEQYF

j_call: TRBJ2-6
v_call: TRBV5-6
clone_size: .
d_call: .
cdr3_nt: TGTGCCAGCAGCTTGGCCCCTAAGTCAACCAACGTCCTGGCTTTC
cdr3_aa: CASSLAPKSTNVLAF

j_call: TRBJ1-2
v_call: TRBV29-1
clone_size: .
d_call: .
cdr3_nt: TGCAGCGACACAGGGTTGGATGGCTACACCTTC
cdr3_aa: CSDTGLDGYTF

j_call: TRBJ2-7
v_call: TRBV9
clone_size: few
d_call: TRBD2
cdr3_nt: TGTGCCTCGGGACTAGCGGGAGCGAGTGAGCAGTACTTC
cdr3_aa: CASGLAGASEQYF

j_call: TRBJ2-5
v_call: TRBV6-6
clone_size: few
d_call: TRBD1
cdr3_nt: TGTGCCAGCAGTCCTCGGGACAGGGAGGGCTCAGAGACCCAGTACTTC
cdr3_aa: CASSPRDREGSETQYF

j_call: TRBJ1-5
v_call: TRBV10-3
clone_size: many
d_call: .
cdr3_nt: TGTGCCATCACCCGACAGCCAGGTCAGCCCCAGCATTTT
cdr3_aa: CAITRQPGQPQHF

j_call: TRBJ2-5
v_call: TRBV9
clone_size: .
d_call: .
cdr3_nt: TGTGCCAGCAGCGTAGACGCCAGATCCCAAGAGACCCAGTACTTC
cdr3_aa: CASSVDARSQETQYF

j_call: TRBJ1-2
v_call: TRBV5-6
clone_size: few
d_call: .
cdr3_nt: TGTGCCAGCAGCTTGGGGGGTTTAAGACAACCCTATGGCTACACCTTC
cdr3_aa: CASSLGGLRQPYGYTF

j_call: TRBJ1-1
v_call: TRBV2
clone_size: few
d_call: TRBD1
cdr3_nt: TGTGCCAGATCCCCCGGACAGGGAGGAATGAACACTGAAGCTTTCTTT
cdr3_aa: CARSPGQGGMNTEAFF

j_call: TRBJ2-5
v_call: TRBV25-1
clone_size: many
d_call: TRBD2
cdr3_nt: TGTGCCAGCAGTGTGGCTAGCGGGGGAGGAGAGACCCAGTACTTC
cdr3_aa: CASSVASGGGETQYF

j_call: TRBJ2-7
v_call: TRBV20-1
clone_size: once
d_call: TRBD2
cdr3_nt: TGCAGTGTTTTGAAGGCGGGGAGCGGGACCACCTACGAGCAGTACTTC
cdr3_aa: CSVLKAGSGTTYEQYF

j_call: TRBJ2-5
v_call: TRBV29-1
clone_size: many
d_call: .
cdr3_nt: TGCAGCGTTGAAGTCGGGGGTGGGTTGGCAGAGACCCAGTACTTC
cdr3_aa: CSVEVGGGLAETQYF

j_call: TRBJ1-5
v_call: TRBV24-1
clone_size: many
d_call: .
cdr3_nt: TGTGCCCCCTTTAGTCAGCCCCAGCATTTT
cdr3_aa: CAPFSQPQHF

j_call: TRBJ1-1
v_call: TRBV2
clone_size: .
d_call: .
cdr3_nt: TGTGCCAGCAGACGTGGGACGGACCTTGAAGCTTTCTTT
cdr3_aa: CASRRGTDLEAFF

j_call: TRBJ1-2
v_call: TRBV20-1
clone_size: many
d_call: .
cdr3_nt: TGCAGTGCGCCCACGGGGCTTGGCTACACCTTC
cdr3_aa: CSAPTGLGYTF

j_call: TRBJ1-1
v_call: TRBV30
clone_size: .
d_call: .
cdr3_nt: TGTGCCTGGAGTCCCTCGGGGGACACTGAAGCTTTCTTT
cdr3_aa: CAWSPSGDTEAFF

j_call: TRBJ1-1
v_call: TRBV29-1
clone_size: .
d_call: .
cdr3_nt: TGCAGCGTTGATGGGCAGGGCAAAGCTTTCTTT
cdr3_aa: CSVDGQGKAFF

j_call: TRBJ2-2
v_call: TRBV15
clone_size: many
d_call: .
cdr3_nt: TGTGCCACCAGCAGAGAAATGCAGGCCTCTCCCGGGGAGCTGTTTTTT
cdr3_aa: CATSREMQASPGELFF

j_call: TRBJ1-2
v_call: TRBV20-1
clone_size: many
d_call: .
cdr3_nt: TGCAGTGCTAGAGAGGTCGGAAGGAACTATGGCTACACCTTC
cdr3_aa: CSAREVGRNYGYTF